These 22 T cell receptor beta chains came from one sample sequenced in a study of blood T cell repertoires in COVID-19. Repertoires were generated with immunoSEQ multiplex PCR, while TCRdb's copy carries only in-frame clones and drops some. The sample lists under 250,000 clones, 89% seen once, with 4% in the top ten. The sample was PBMCs or T cells enriched from blood (not recorded which). The source is a woman in her twenties or thirties with acute COVID-19.

This chain links TRBV10-2 with TRBJ1-2, with 7 bases lining up with TRBD1. CDR3 size: 17 residues. V shed 2 bases, J shed 4 bases, and the junction held 13 bases outside the gene matches. Germline V CDR1 and CDR2: WSHSY, SAAADI. The CDR3 sequence: CASSEKGAQGLFYGYTF. As DNA, the CDR3 is TGCGCCAGCAGTGAGAAGGGGGCCCAGGGGTTGTTCTATGGCTACACCTTC.

This clone has a single count. The rearrangement joins TRBV6-5 to TRBJ1-1; the D gene is possibly TRBD1 (5 bases). The CDR3 sequence is 12 residues long. The V end lost 2 bases, the J end lost 9 bases, and 10 bases lay between the germline ends. In germline, CDR1 is MNHEY, CDR2 SVGAGI. The CDR3 DNA reads as TGTGCCAGCAGTTACGGTGGACAAAAAGCTTTCTTT. This sequence encodes CASSYGGQKAFF.

The V and J genes are TRBV30 and TRBJ1-1; no firm D call. The V and J ends lost 0 bases and 10 bases respectively, with 12 bases between them. The germline V gene encodes CDR1 GTSNPN and CDR2 SVGIG (reference sequence). The CDR3 has 12 residues. The CDR3 DNA follows: TGTGCCTGGAGTGTGAGGAGTGAGGGAGCTTTCTTT. Amino acid sequence: CAWSVRSEGAFF. The full variable domain, completed using reference TRBV30 and TRBJ1-1, is SQTIHQWPATLVQPVGSPLSLECTVEGTSNPNLYWYRQAAGRGLQLLFYSVGIGQISSEVPQNLSASRPQDRQFILSSKKLLLSDSGFYLCAWSVRSEGAFFGQGTRLTVV.

CDR3 nucleotide sequence: TGCGCCAGCAGCCCCCCCGGGACTAGCGGGGGTGCAGATACGCAGTATTTT. It encodes CASSPPGTSGGADTQYF. The rearrangement uses TRBV4-1 and TRBJ2-3; 14 bases agree with TRBD2. Looked up from germline, CDR1 is MGHRA and CDR2 is YSYEKL. The CDR3 length is 17 residues. The trim removed 4 bases at V and 4 bases at J, leaving 7 bases unmatched.

The chain uses TRBV11-2 and TRBJ1-1, with a possible D match to TRBD1 (5 bases). This CDR3 contains 16 residues. The germline gives CDR1 SGHAT, CDR2 FQNNGV. Trimming shortened V by 1 base and J by 8 bases, and 20 bases separated the two germline ends. The CDR3 DNA follows: TGTGCCAGCAGCTTAGGCTACGAGAACAATAAGGGGGAAGCTTTCTTT. Translated: CASSLGYENNKGEAFF.

This clone showed up just once. This sequence joins TRBV5-6 and TRBJ1-3; 12 positions agree with TRBD1. CDR3 size: 18 residues. CDR1 is SGHDT, CDR2 YYEEEE, per germline. With 4 bases clipped from V and 0 bases from J, the junction kept 8 bases outside the gene matches. CDR3: CASSPTGTGGISGNTIYF. CDR3 DNA: TGTGCCAGCAGCCCCACGGGGACAGGGGGCATCTCTGGAAACACCATATATTTT.

CDR3 sequence: CASSQTGDQPQHF. CDR3 nucleotides: TGTGCCAGCAGCCAGACAGGGGATCAGCCCCAGCATTTT. J is TRBJ1-5 and V is TRBV9; TRBD1 matches 8 bases. Germline values: CDR1 SGDLS, CDR2 YYNGEE. Trimming at V came to 4 bases and at J to 5 bases, leaving 2 bases not matched to a gene. This CDR3 has 13 residues.

The chain links TRBV12-3 or TRBV12-4 to TRBJ2-4; unclear D gene. With 5 bases removed from V and 7 bases from J, the gap between germline ends came to 12 bases. This CDR3 is built from 13 residues. CDR3 residues: CASSPIGENIQYF. CDR3 nucleotides: TGTGCCAGCAGTCCGATAGGAGAGAACATTCAGTACTTC.

The chain recombines TRBV3-1 (or the pseudogene TRBV3-2) with TRBJ2-1; 13 nucleotides align to TRBD2. CDR1 is LGHDT and CDR2 is YNNKEL in the germline V gene (reference sequence). V lost 4 bases and J lost 8; bases outside the gene matches: 5. This CDR3 is 15 amino acids long. This CDR3 is CASSPWTSGGDEQFF. In DNA form, the CDR3 reads TGTGCCAGCAGCCCCTGGACTAGCGGGGGAGATGAGCAGTTCTTC.

The rearrangement links TRBV19 to TRBJ2-3; 7 bases match TRBD1. The germline CDR1 and CDR2 sequences are LNHDA and SQIVND (reference sequence). The CDR3 runs 16 residues. The V segment lost 6 bases and the J segment 4 bases; nucleotides outside the gene matches: 13. CDR3 DNA: TGTGCCAGTAGCACGCTGGACAGGCCGCTCTCAGATACGCAGTATTTT. Protein product: CASSTLDRPLSDTQYF.

This clone was found a few times. V gene TRBV2 combines with J gene TRBJ1-6; TRBD1 aligns across 7 bases. Germline-derived CDR1 and CDR2 are SNHLY and FYNNEI. V lost 7 bases and J lost 6; bases outside the gene matches: 3. The CDR3 sequence is 13 residues long. This CDR3 reads CASKTGANSPLHF. As DNA, the CDR3 is TGTGCCAGCAAAACAGGGGCTAATTCACCCCTCCACTTT.

The chain employs TRBV7-2 and TRBJ1-6; 8 bases match TRBD1. The germline V gene encodes CDR1 SGHTA and CDR2 FQGNSA. CDR3 length equals 15 residues. Trimming at V came to 5 bases and at J to 7 bases, leaving 7 bases not matched to a gene. In DNA, the CDR3 is TGTGCCAGCAGCCCCGACAGGGGCGTCAATTCACCCCTCCACTTT. Its translation: CASSPDRGVNSPLHF.

This chain joins TRBV4-1 and TRBJ2-1; 14 nucleotides line up with TRBD2. The trim removed 2 bases at V and 10 bases at J, leaving 16 bases unmatched. This CDR3 is built from 19 residues. Germline-derived CDR1 and CDR2 are MGHRA and YSYEKL. The CDR3 coding sequence is TGCGCCAGCAGCCAACGAAGCTGGACTAGCGGGGGGCCAGGGGCCGAGCAGTTCTTC. Translating it yields CASSQRSWTSGGPGAEQFF.

This chain links TRBV28 with TRBJ1-2, with 8 bases matching TRBD1. In germline, CDR1 is MDHEN, CDR2 SYDVKM. The CDR3 consists of 13 residues. V shed 4 bases, J shed 4 bases, and the junction held 2 bases outside the gene matches. Here the CDR3 reads CASSWTGFYGYTF. CDR3 nucleotide sequence: TGTGCCAGCAGTTGGACAGGGTTCTATGGCTACACCTTC.

The chain carries TRBV24-1 and TRBJ1-1; 11 bases match TRBD1. V was clipped by 3 bases and J by 1 base; unmatched bases: 0. Germline CDR1 is KGHDR and CDR2 is SFDVKD. This CDR3 has 15 amino acids. Here the CDR3 reads CATSDGQGANTEAFF. The CDR3 DNA follows: TGTGCCACCAGTGATGGACAGGGGGCGAACACTGAAGCTTTCTTT.

V and J are TRBV6-2 or TRBV6-3 and TRBJ1-2; maybe TRBD1 (5 bases). The germline gives CDR1 MNHEY, CDR2 SVGEGT. V lost 5 bases and J lost 4, with 17 bases in between. This CDR3 spans 15 amino acids. The CDR3 here is CASSTPWRGTYGYTF. The CDR3 nucleotides are TGTGCCAGCAGTACCCCTTGGCGGGGGACCTATGGCTACACCTTC.

The chain links TRBV6-5 to TRBJ1-1; 7 bases agree with TRBD1. The CDR3 contains 14 residues. The V gene end was trimmed by 6 bases and the J gene end by 0 bases; junction bases not matched to a gene: 4. CDR1 is MNHEY, CDR2 SVGAGI, per germline. CDR3 nucleotides: TGTGCCAGCAGGGGACAGATCATGAACACTGAAGCTTTCTTT. Protein product: CASRGQIMNTEAFF.

This clone has a single count. The chain has TRBV7-2 and TRBJ2-3, with 8 bases lining up with TRBD2. Unmatched junction bases numbered 6, after V lost 4 bases and J lost 3 bases. Per germline, CDR1 SGHTA and CDR2 FQGNSA. This CDR3 contains 15 residues. The CDR3 loop reads CASSSSGGATDTQYF. The CDR3 nucleotides read TGTGCCAGCAGCTCGAGCGGGGGCGCGACAGATACGCAGTATTTT. Full variable domain (missing parts from reference TRBV7-2 and TRBJ2-3): GAGVSQSPSNKVTEKGKDVELRCDPISGHTALYWYRQSLGQGLEFLIYFQGNSAPDKSGLPSDRFSAERTGGSVSTLTIQRTQQEDSAVYLCASSSSGGATDTQYFGPGTRLTVL.

The chain joins TRBV5-6 to TRBJ1-6; D is ambiguous. The V end was cut by 1 base, the J end by 7 bases, with 15 bases between. Germline loops: CDR1 SGHDT, CDR2 YYEEEE. The CDR3 is 16 residues long. The DNA of the CDR3 is TGTGCCAGCAGCTTGCGAACAGTAAATACCAATTCACCCCTCCACTTT. This translates into CASSLRTVNTNSPLHF.

The genes are TRBV5-8 and TRBJ2-3, with 8 bases lining up with TRBD1. The V segment lost 4 bases and the J segment 4 bases; nucleotides outside the gene matches: 8. Germline CDR1 is SGHTS and CDR2 is YDEGEE. The length of the CDR3 is 15 residues. CDR3 protein: CASSLAGQVADTQYF. In DNA form, the CDR3 reads TGTGCCAGCAGCCTTGCGGGACAGGTGGCAGATACGCAGTATTTT.

V is TRBV5-6 and J is TRBJ1-5; the D gene is possibly TRBD1 (6 bases). The CDR3 length is 16 residues. The germline V and J ends were trimmed by 4 bases and 5 bases, with 19 bases remaining between them. The germline CDR1 and CDR2 sequences are SGHDT and YYEEEE. CDR3 sequence: CASSLNRDTVYQPQHF. The CDR3 DNA reads TGTGCCAGCAGCCTAAACCGGGACACGGTATATCAGCCCCAGCATTTT.

This clone was detected only once. The chain employs TRBV4-1 and TRBJ1-3, with D perhaps matching TRBD1 (5 bases). Germline CDR1 and CDR2: MGHRA and YSYEKL. Trimming cost V 6 bases and J 0 bases, with 18 bases left between them. This CDR3 is built from 17 residues. Here the CDR3 DNA reads TGCGCCAGCAGACCGATATCGGGGGGGGGCTCTGGAAACACCATATATTTT. Amino acids: CASRPISGGGSGNTIYF.